This note documents a single TCR beta chain sequence. V shed 8 bases, J shed 5 bases, and the junction held 12 bases outside the gene matches. Germline lookup yields CDR1 MDHEN and CDR2 SYDVKM. The length of the CDR3 is 15 residues. This entry belongs to a study of cytomegalovirus exposure and HLA in healthy donors. This PCR relied on a set of 60 Vbeta primers and 13 Jbeta primers. Libraries were prepared by immunoSEQ multiplex PCR; TCRdb keeps only in-frame clonotypes and omits some of them. The sample carries about 160,000 clones, 65% to 90% recorded once. The clonotype originates from a man in his fifties or sixties in good health and CMV-seropositive. The chain employs TRBV28 and TRBJ2-5; 9 positions match TRBD2. Sequencing was done on a sample of PBMCs. The CDR3 sequence is CASLRSGRVQETQYF. CDR3 coding DNA: TGTGCCAGCCTTCGTAGCGGGAGAGTCCAGGAGACCCAGTACTTC.